The 9 T cell receptor beta chains reported below all come from one sample, sequenced in a study of beta chain features in type 1 diabetes. Findings of the study overall: Moderately but significantly shorter TCRB CDR3s were found in Type 1 diabetes patients in all four CD4+ subsets.

cDNA synthesis used the whole RNA isolate, giving expressed TCRB sequences. The data were produced by immunoSEQ multiplex PCR, yet TCRdb's version contains in-frame clones alone and is incomplete. This table has hundreds of thousands of clones, about an eighth appearing once. The antigens these receptors bind are not known. Specimen: naive CD4+ T cells from blood. The source is a man aged 18 to 35 with type 1 diabetes.

There are a few counts of this clone. V usage is TRBV6-5 and J usage is TRBJ2-7, with 11 bases that match TRBD1. V shed 8 bases and J 3 bases; nucleotides not matched to a gene: 6. From germline, CDR1 is MNHEY and CDR2 SVGAGI. This CDR3 contains 14 residues. The CDR3 DNA sequence: TGTGCCAGCCGGGGGACAGGGGGTTTCTACGAGCAGTACTTC. This encodes CASRGTGGFYEQYF.

The chain recombines TRBV7-9 with TRBJ2-3; a possible D gene is TRBD2 (5 bases). Trimming pared 0 bases from V and 6 bases from J, leaving 10 bases between. CDR1 is SEHNR and CDR2 is FQNEAQ in the germline V gene (reference sequence). The CDR3 runs 14 residues. The CDR3 DNA sequence: TGTGCCAGCAGCTTAGCCGGGGTCGGGGATACGCAGTATTTT. It is translated as CASSLAGVGDTQYF. The variable domain in full, completed from reference TRBV7-9 and TRBJ2-3, reads DTGVSQNPRHKITKRGQNVTFRCDPISEHNRLYWYRQTLGQGPEFLTYFQNEAQLEKSRLLSDRFSAERPKGSFSTLEIQRTEQGDSAMYLCASSLAGVGDTQYFGPGTRLTVL.

The rearrangement links TRBV7-9 to TRBJ2-5, with TRBD1 matching 9 bases. CDR1 SEHNR and CDR2 FQNEAQ come from the germline V gene (reference sequence). J was trimmed by 4 bases and V by 8 bases; bases with no gene match: 5. The CDR3 is 13 amino acids. CDR3 in DNA: TGTGCCAGCGGGACAGGGAAACGAGAGACCCAGTACTTC. Protein product: CASGTGKRETQYF.

This clone was detected only a few times. J is TRBJ2-1 and V is TRBV7-9; D is unclear. CDR1 and CDR2 (germline): SEHNR, FQNEAQ (reference sequence). The CDR3 sequence is 19 residues long. V was clipped by 0 bases and J by 0 bases, with 18 bases between them. CDR3 in DNA: TGTGCCAGCAGCTTAGCAAGGCTTGGCCGAGCTGACTCCTACAATGAGCAGTTCTTC. Encoded protein: CASSLARLGRADSYNEQFF.

The V call is TRBV13, the J call TRBJ2-2; unclear D gene. CDR1 PRHDT and CDR2 FYEKMQ come from the germline V gene (reference sequence). V lost 7 bases, J lost 1 base, and 13 bases lay in between. CDR3 length equals 15 residues. The CDR3 loop is CASKSKGKNTGELFF. The CDR3 DNA is TGTGCCAGCAAGAGTAAGGGAAAGAACACCGGGGAGCTGTTTTTT.

This clone came up a few times. V usage is TRBV30 and J usage is TRBJ1-6; weak D call: TRBD1 (6 bases). CDR1 and CDR2 (germline): GTSNPN, SVGIG (reference sequence). V was clipped by 4 bases and J by 0 bases, with 10 bases between them. The length of the CDR3 is 15 residues. CDR3 region: CAWTGASSYNSPLHF. As DNA, the CDR3 is TGTGCCTGGACAGGGGCTAGCTCCTATAATTCACCCCTCCACTTT.

This clone was counted between two and nine times. J is TRBJ2-1 and V is TRBV2; TRBD2 matches 12 bases. The CDR3 is 16 amino acids. Germline loops: CDR1 SNHLY, CDR2 FYNNEI. Trimming cost V 4 bases and J 9 bases; bases outside gene matches: 10. The CDR3 here is CASSAPRLAGGFEQFF. The CDR3 coding sequence is TGTGCCAGCAGTGCCCCGCGCCTAGCGGGGGGGTTTGAGCAGTTCTTC.

This clone was counted a few times. V gene TRBV6-1 combines with J gene TRBJ2-7, with D perhaps matching TRBD1 or TRBD2 (5 bases each). CDR3 length: 14 residues. Germline values: CDR1 MNHNS, CDR2 SASEGT. Trimming removed 4 bases at V and 3 bases at J, with 13 bases between. The CDR3 DNA sequence: TGTGCCAGCAGTGTGTTGCAGGGAGACTACGAGCAGTACTTC. It encodes CASSVLQGDYEQYF.

This clone showed up just a few times. This chain joins TRBV6-6 and TRBJ1-1; a weak D match, TRBD1 (6 bases). The V gene lost 5 bases and the J gene lost 6 bases, with 19 bases spanning the gap. From germline, CDR1 is MNHNY and CDR2 SVGAGI (reference sequence). The CDR3 is 15 residues long. The CDR3 here is CASSDPGAGDAEAFF. The CDR3 nucleotides read TGTGCCAGCAGTGACCCGGGGGCCGGGGACGCTGAAGCTTTCTTT.